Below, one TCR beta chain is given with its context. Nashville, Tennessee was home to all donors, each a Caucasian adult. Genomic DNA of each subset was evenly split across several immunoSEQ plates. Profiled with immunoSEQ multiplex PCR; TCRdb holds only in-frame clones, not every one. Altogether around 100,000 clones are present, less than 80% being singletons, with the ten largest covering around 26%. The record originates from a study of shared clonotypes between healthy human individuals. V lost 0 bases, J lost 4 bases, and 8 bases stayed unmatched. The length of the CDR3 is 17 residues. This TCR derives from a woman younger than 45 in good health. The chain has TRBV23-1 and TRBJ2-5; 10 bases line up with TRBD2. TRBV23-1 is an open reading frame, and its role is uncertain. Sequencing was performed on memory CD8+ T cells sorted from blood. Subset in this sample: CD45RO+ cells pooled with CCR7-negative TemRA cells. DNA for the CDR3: TGCGCCAGCAGTCAATCCTCTAGCGGGAGTTTTAGAGAGACCCAGTACTTC. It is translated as CASSQSSSGSFRETQYF.